The 24 T cell receptor beta chains presented below share a single source sample, sequenced in a study of T cells after yellow fever vaccination. Each CDR3 protein gets one entry after TCRdb re-called the 5' RACE reads with MiXCR. In the table there are 70,000 or so distinct CDR3 sequences, under 9.5% of which are singletons. The sample here was CD8+ T cells sorted from PBMCs, taken around 10 days after the first yellow fever vaccination. The receptor set was obtained from a man aged 18 to 29 who received the YFV17D yellow fever vaccine.

This clonotype was seen many times. V gene TRBV6-2 or TRBV6-3 combines with J gene TRBJ1-4, with D perhaps matching TRBD1 (5 bases). CDR3 length: 14 residues. Germline CDR1 reads MNHEY; CDR2 reads SVGEGT. V was cut by 7 bases and J by 5 bases, with 14 bases left in between. CDR3 residues: CASTPGRENEKLFF. The CDR3 nucleotides read TGTGCCAGCACCCCGGGACGTGAGAATGAAAAACTGTTTTTT.

This clonotype has ten or more counts. This sequence joins TRBV12-3 or TRBV12-4 and TRBJ1-1, with D possibly matching TRBD1 (5 bases). This CDR3 comprises 14 residues. Between the trimmed V and J ends, which lost 5 bases and 7 bases, there was a span of 17 bases. The CDR3 sequence is CASSATGTGIEAFF. The DNA for the CDR3 is TGTGCCAGCAGTGCGACCGGGACCGGGATTGAAGCTTTCTTT.

This clonotype has ten or more counts. The V gene is TRBV7-9, the J gene TRBJ1-2, with 8 bases lining up with TRBD1. Germline CDR1 and CDR2: SEHNR and FQNEAQ (reference sequence). V shed 4 bases and J 4 bases; nucleotides not matched to a gene: 8. The CDR3 is made up of 15 amino acids. CDR3 in DNA: TGTGCCAGCAGCTCGGCAGGGGGCGATTTCTATGGCTACACCTTC. Translated: CASSSAGGDFYGYTF. Full variable domain (outside the CDR3, taken from reference TRBV7-9 and TRBJ1-2): DTGVSQNPRHKITKRGQNVTFRCDPISEHNRLYWYRQTLGQGPEFLTYFQNEAQLEKSRLLSDRFSAERPKGSFSTLEIQRTEQGDSAMYLCASSSAGGDFYGYTFGSGTRLTVV.

This clonotype was seen many times. J is TRBJ1-1 and V is TRBV7-2; D ambiguous. CDR1 and CDR2 from the germline V gene are SGHTA and FQGNSA. Deletions cut 1 base from V and 0 bases from J, with 6 bases between. This CDR3 region has 14 residues. In DNA form, the CDR3 reads TGTGCCAGCAGCTTAGTACCCCTGAACACTGAAGCTTTCTTT. Protein: CASSLVPLNTEAFF.

In the case of this clonotype: At one end, the junction sequence differs from germline, possibly due to a read error. The chain employs TRBV14 and TRBJ2-1; D gene ambiguous. The CDR3 loop spans 14 amino acids. Germline assignment: CDR1 SGHDN and CDR2 FVKESK. This chain's CDR3 is CAISPERLRNEQFF. For the CDR3, the DNA is TGTGCCATCAGCCCCGAGCGCCTGCGCAATGAGCAGTTCTTC.

In this sample, this clonotype turned up many times. The chain uses TRBV20-1 and TRBJ1-5; D is unclear. The germline V gene has CDR1 DFQATT and CDR2 SNEGSKA (reference sequence). The length of the CDR3 is 15 residues. V was pared by 4 bases and J by 0 bases, with 13 bases between. This chain's CDR3 is CSAMAEWVSNQPQHF. The CDR3, as DNA: TGCAGTGCTATGGCAGAGTGGGTTAGCAATCAGCCCCAGCATTTT.

This clonotype appeared many times. V and J are TRBV7-9 and TRBJ2-1; 9 positions match TRBD1. The germline CDR1 and CDR2 sequences are SEHNR and FQNEAQ (reference sequence). This CDR3 is built from 14 residues. V lost 4 bases to trimming and J lost 7 bases; unmatched junction nucleotides: 5. The CDR3 protein is CASSSRTGVNEQFF. CDR3 DNA: TGTGCCAGCAGCTCACGGACAGGGGTTAATGAGCAGTTCTTC.

This rearrangement joins TRBV6-2 or TRBV6-3 to TRBJ2-5, with unresolved D. The CDR3 contains 15 residues. Germline CDR1 reads MNHEY; CDR2 reads SVGEGT. The ends were cut back, 1 base at V and 2 bases at J, with 11 bases in the middle. The CDR3 region has the DNA TGTGCCAGCAGTTACTTTCCGACGATACAAGAGACCCAGTACTTC. Its protein is CASSYFPTIQETQYF.

In DNA, the CDR3 is TGTGCCAGCAGCGAACTACGGACGAACACTGAAGCTTTCTTT. Its translation: CASSELRTNTEAFF. The chain combines TRBV14 with TRBJ1-1; D remains ambiguous. The germline V and J ends were trimmed by 5 bases and 1 base, with 11 bases remaining between them. The CDR3 is 14 amino acids. CDR1 is SGHDN, CDR2 FVKESK, per germline.

Concerning this clonotype: A read error may explain this, as a much larger clone is one base away. This sequence joins TRBV11-2 and TRBJ2-1; 8 bases agree with TRBD2. In germline, CDR1 is SGHAT, CDR2 FQNNGV. The CDR3 totals 15 residues. CDR3 nucleotide sequence: TGTCCCAGCAGCCCCTTGCCCGGGGCGGGGGGTGAGCAGTTCTTC. This sequence encodes CPSSPLPGAGGEQFF.

The V call is TRBV5-3, the J call TRBJ1-1, with D tentatively TRBD1 (5 bases). TRBV5-3 carries the ORF label, with uncertain function. V lost 9 bases and J 5 bases, leaving 17 bases between the germline ends. CDR3 length: 13 residues. The CDR3 region is CAMGHGTGTEAFF. DNA of the CDR3: TGTGCCATGGGCCACGGGACGGGAACTGAAGCTTTCTTT.

The V and J genes are TRBV19 and TRBJ2-1; weak D call: TRBD1 (5 bases). The V gene lost 1 base and the J gene lost 7 bases, with 8 bases spanning the gap. The V gene's germline CDR1 is LNHDA and CDR2 SQIVND (reference sequence). The CDR3 length is 13 residues. The DNA for the CDR3 is TGTGCCAGTAGTATAGGGACATTGAATGAGCAGTTCTTC. Amino acids: CASSIGTLNEQFF.

A remark on this clonotype: This clone may be a read error of a much larger clone one base away. The chain combines TRBV29-1 with TRBJ2-1, with TRBD1 identical over 7 bases. The CDR3 extends over 13 amino acids. Germline loops: CDR1 SQVTM, CDR2 ANQGSEA. CDR3 DNA sequence: TGCAGCGTCGACAGGGACGGATACAATAAGCAGTTCTTC. This codes for CSVDRDGYNKQFF.

This clonotype showed up just a few times. The genes are TRBV7-8 and TRBJ1-6, with D uncertain. The CDR3 runs 11 residues. Trimming left V 7 bases short and J 14 bases short, with 12 bases between. Germline CDR1 SGHVS, CDR2 FQNEAQ. The CDR3 nucleotides are TGTGCCAGCACATCCTCGGGGACCCTCCACTTT. This encodes CASTSSGTLHF.

This clonotype turned up a few times. The chain has TRBV7-3 and TRBJ2-3; perhaps TRBD2 as D (5 bases). CDR1 is SGHTA and CDR2 is FQGTGA in the germline V gene. The CDR3 consists of 13 residues. Trimming shortened V by 5 bases and J by 5 bases, and 11 bases separated the two germline ends. CDR3 protein: CASSPGLEDTQYF. CDR3 nucleotides: TGTGCCAGCAGCCCCGGACTCGAAGATACGCAGTATTTT.

V and J are TRBV7-8 and TRBJ2-7; D gene ambiguous. The CDR3 loop spans 14 amino acids. Trimming cost V 1 base and J 7 bases, with 14 bases left between them. Germline loops: CDR1 SGHVS, CDR2 FQNEAQ. The CDR3 DNA reads TGTGCCAGCAGCTTAGGTAGGGAATGGGATGAGCAGTACGTC. This encodes CASSLGREWDEQYV.

The CDR3 DNA is TGTGCCAGCAGCTTGCGTAGGATGTCGGGGACTGAAGCTTTCTTT. It yields the protein CASSLRRMSGTEAFF. The chain has TRBV5-4 and TRBJ1-1; D gene unclear. The V gene's germline CDR1 is SGHNT and CDR2 YYREEE (reference sequence). The V gene lost 1 base and the J gene lost 5 bases, with 15 bases spanning the gap. This CDR3 is 15 amino acids long. Together with reference TRBV5-4 and TRBJ1-1, the CDR3 gives the full variable domain: ETGVTQSPTHLIKTRGQQVTLRCSSQSGHNTVSWYQQALGQGPQFIFQYYREEENGRGNFPPRFSGLQFPNYSSELNVNALELDDSALYLCASSLRRMSGTEAFFGQGTRLTVV.

J is TRBJ1-1 and V is TRBV5-6, with 9 bases that match TRBD1. The trim removed 3 bases at V and 10 bases at J, leaving 7 bases unmatched. Germline assignment: CDR1 SGHDT and CDR2 YYEEEE. The CDR3 extends over 13 amino acids. The CDR3, as DNA: TGTGCCAGCAGCTGGACAGGGGAATCCGGAGCTTTCTTT. It is translated as CASSWTGESGAFF.

The chain couples TRBV19 to TRBJ2-7; maybe TRBD2 (6 bases). The CDR3 is 14 amino acids. Germline V lookup: CDR1 LNHDA, CDR2 SQIVND (reference sequence). V lost 4 bases and J lost 7, with 17 bases in between. The CDR3 DNA is TGTGCCAGTAGTAGCCGGAACGGACTACGAGAGCAGTACTTC. Translation gives CASSSRNGLREQYF.

The DNA for the CDR3 is TGTGCCAGCAGTTACCCTGACAGTTACACTGAAGCTTTCTTT. Protein: CASSYPDSYTEAFF. The chain couples TRBV6-2 or TRBV6-3 to TRBJ1-1; D is perhaps TRBD1 (5 bases). This CDR3 region has 14 residues. Trimming removed 2 bases from V and 3 bases from J, with 10 bases in between. CDR1 and CDR2 from the germline V gene are MNHEY and SVGEGT.

This clonotype was found many times. The chain links TRBV6-2 or TRBV6-3 to TRBJ2-7; D not resolved. The CDR3 spans 11 residues. V gave up 0 bases and J gave up 10 bases, with 7 bases separating them. Germline loops: CDR1 MNHEY, CDR2 SVGEGT. The CDR3 loop is CASSYSIGQYF. For the CDR3, the DNA is TGTGCCAGCAGTTACTCGATAGGACAGTACTTC.

The rearrangement links TRBV15 to TRBJ2-1; 9 nucleotides align to TRBD2. Germline V CDR1 and CDR2: LNHNV, YYDKDF (reference sequence). Unmatched junction bases numbered 7, after V lost 3 bases and J lost 4 bases. The CDR3 length is 16 residues. As DNA, the CDR3 is TGTGCCACCAGCAGGGACGCGGGGGGGTCATACAATGAGCAGTTCTTC. It translates to CATSRDAGGSYNEQFF.

The DNA of the CDR3 is TGTGCCAGCGAACCCGTGGGACAGGGCTTTCCCGGGGAGCTGTTTTTT. Its protein product is CASEPVGQGFPGELFF. The chain is built from TRBV19 and TRBJ2-2; 9 bases align to TRBD1. The germline V gene encodes CDR1 LNHDA and CDR2 SQIVND (reference sequence). The CDR3 is 16 amino acids. With V trimmed by 9 bases and J by 6 bases, 14 bases remained unmatched.

This clonotype was found many times. CDR3 loop: CASSWIDRGQETQYF. In DNA, the CDR3 is TGCGCCAGCAGCTGGATAGACAGGGGGCAAGAGACCCAGTACTTC. V gene TRBV5-1 combines with J gene TRBJ2-5; 9 bases map to TRBD1. Trimming removed 3 bases from V and 2 bases from J; junction bases left unmatched: 5. The germline CDR1 and CDR2 sequences are SGHRS and YFSETQ. This CDR3 has 15 residues. The whole variable domain, remainder taken from reference TRBV5-1 and TRBJ2-5, is KAGVTQTPRYLIKTRGQQVTLSCSPISGHRSVSWYQQTPGQGLQFLFEYFSETQRNKGNFPGRFSGRQFSNSRSEMNVSTLELGDSALYLCASSWIDRGQETQYFGPGTRLLVL.